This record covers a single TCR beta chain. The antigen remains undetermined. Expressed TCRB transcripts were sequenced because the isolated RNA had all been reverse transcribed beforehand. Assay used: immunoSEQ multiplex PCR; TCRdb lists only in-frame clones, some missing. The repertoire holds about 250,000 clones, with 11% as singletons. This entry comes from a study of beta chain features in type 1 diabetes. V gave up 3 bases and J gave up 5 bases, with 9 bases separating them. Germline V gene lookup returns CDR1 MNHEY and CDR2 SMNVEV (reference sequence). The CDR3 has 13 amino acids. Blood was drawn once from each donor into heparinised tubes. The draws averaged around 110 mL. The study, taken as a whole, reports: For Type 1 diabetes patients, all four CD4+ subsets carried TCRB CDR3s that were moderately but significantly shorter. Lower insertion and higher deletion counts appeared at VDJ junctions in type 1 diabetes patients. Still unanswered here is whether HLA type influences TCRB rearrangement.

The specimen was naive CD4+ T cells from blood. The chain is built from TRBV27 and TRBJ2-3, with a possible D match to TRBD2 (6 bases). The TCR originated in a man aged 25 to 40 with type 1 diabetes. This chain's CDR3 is CASSFLAEDTQYF. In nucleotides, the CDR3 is TGTGCCAGCAGTTTCTTAGCGGAAGATACGCAGTATTTT.